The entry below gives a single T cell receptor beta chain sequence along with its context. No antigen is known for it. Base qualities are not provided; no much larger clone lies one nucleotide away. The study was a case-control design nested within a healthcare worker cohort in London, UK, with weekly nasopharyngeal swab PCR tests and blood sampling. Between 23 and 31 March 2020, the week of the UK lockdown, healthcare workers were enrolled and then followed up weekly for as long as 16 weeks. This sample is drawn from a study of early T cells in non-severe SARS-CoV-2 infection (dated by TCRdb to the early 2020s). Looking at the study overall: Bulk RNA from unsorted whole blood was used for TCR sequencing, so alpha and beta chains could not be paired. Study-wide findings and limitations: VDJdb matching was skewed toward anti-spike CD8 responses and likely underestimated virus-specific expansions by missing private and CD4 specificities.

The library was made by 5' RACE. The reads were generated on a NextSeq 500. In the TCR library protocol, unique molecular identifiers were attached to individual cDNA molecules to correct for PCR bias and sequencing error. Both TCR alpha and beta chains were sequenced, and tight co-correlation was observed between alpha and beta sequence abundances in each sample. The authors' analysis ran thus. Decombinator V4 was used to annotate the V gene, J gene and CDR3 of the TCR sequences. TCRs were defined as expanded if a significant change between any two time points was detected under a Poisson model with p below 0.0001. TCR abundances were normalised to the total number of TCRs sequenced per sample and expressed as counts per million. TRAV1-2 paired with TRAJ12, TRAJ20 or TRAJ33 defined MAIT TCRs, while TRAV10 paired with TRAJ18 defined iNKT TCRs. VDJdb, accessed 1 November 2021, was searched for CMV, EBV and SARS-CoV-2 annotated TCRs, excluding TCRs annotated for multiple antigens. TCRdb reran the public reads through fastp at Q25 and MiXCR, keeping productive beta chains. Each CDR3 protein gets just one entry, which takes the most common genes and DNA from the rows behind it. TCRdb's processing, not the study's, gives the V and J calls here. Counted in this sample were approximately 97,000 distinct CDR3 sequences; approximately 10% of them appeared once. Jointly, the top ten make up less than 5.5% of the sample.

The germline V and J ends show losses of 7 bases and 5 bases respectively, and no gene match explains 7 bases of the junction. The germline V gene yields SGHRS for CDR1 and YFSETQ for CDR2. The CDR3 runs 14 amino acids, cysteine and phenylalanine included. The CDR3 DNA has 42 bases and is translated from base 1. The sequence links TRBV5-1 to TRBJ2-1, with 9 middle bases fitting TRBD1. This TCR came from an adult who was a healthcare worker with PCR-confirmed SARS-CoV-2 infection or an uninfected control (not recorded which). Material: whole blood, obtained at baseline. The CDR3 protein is CASRTGTGNNEQFF. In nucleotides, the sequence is TGCGCCAGCCGAACCGGGACAGGGAACAATGAGCAGTTCTTC.